One and the same sample provided the 27 T cell receptor beta chains below, sequenced in a study of human versus mouse CDR3 diversity and MHC coevolution. Here immunoSEQ multiplex PCR was the method, and the copy in TCRdb shows in-frame clones only, minus some. The sample has around 59,000 clones, roughly 94% seen once. Source material: naive CD4+ T cells from blood. Subset meaning: CD45RO-negative CD62L-positive naive CD4 T cells. Receptors originate from a person aged 55 to 75 in good health.

The rearrangement links TRBV7-3 to TRBJ1-2; D not resolved. Germline CDR1 SGHTA, CDR2 FQGTGA. This CDR3 comprises 15 residues. Trimming shortened V by 4 bases and J by 7 bases, and 19 bases separated the two germline ends. The CDR3 is CASSYGVGGFSGYTF. The DNA of the CDR3 is TGTGCCAGCAGCTATGGAGTTGGAGGGTTCTCTGGCTACACCTTC. Variable domain in full (rest from reference TRBV7-3 and TRBJ1-2): GAGVSQTPSNKVTEKGKYVELRCDPISGHTALYWYRQSLGQGPEFLIYFQGTGAADDSGLPNDRFFAVRPEGSVSTLKIQRTERGDSAVYLCASSYGVGGFSGYTFGSGTRLTVV.

The genes are TRBV7-7 and TRBJ2-1; TRBD2 agrees at 12 bases. V lost 5 bases and J lost 3; bases outside the gene matches: 14. Germline values: CDR1 SSHAT, CDR2 FNYEAQ (reference sequence). This CDR3 comprises 19 residues. Here the CDR3 DNA reads TGTGCCAGCAGCCCCGTTACCCCGGGACTAGCGGGTGACTACAATGAGCAGTTCTTC. Its translation is CASSPVTPGLAGDYNEQFF.

The CDR3 DNA is TGTGCCTGGACAGGGGGCAGTCCCGGGGAGCTGTTTTTT. It is translated as CAWTGGSPGELFF. This chain uses TRBV30 with TRBJ2-2; 8 nucleotides line up with TRBD1. The CDR3 has 13 residues. Germline CDR1 reads GTSNPN; CDR2 reads SVGIG (reference sequence). J was trimmed by 6 bases and V by 4 bases; bases with no gene match: 4.

CDR3 residues: CASSLLGALAKNIQYF. The CDR3 DNA sequence: TGTGCCAGCAGTTTACTGGGGGCTCTAGCCAAAAACATTCAGTACTTC. The rearrangement links TRBV28 to TRBJ2-4, with D possibly TRBD1 on 6 matching bases. CDR1 MDHEN and CDR2 SYDVKM come from the germline V gene. The CDR3 sequence is 16 residues long. V was shortened by 2 bases and J by 0 bases, with 11 bases between the two germline ends.

The chain carries TRBV15 and TRBJ2-7, with unresolved D. V shed 3 bases and J shed 6 bases, with 12 bases lying between them. The CDR3 runs 13 residues. CDR1 and CDR2 (germline): LNHNV, YYDKDF (reference sequence). CDR3 sequence: CATSSRAWSEQYF. The CDR3 bases are TGTGCCACCAGCAGCAGAGCATGGAGCGAGCAGTACTTC. Looking up the rest from reference TRBV15 and TRBJ2-7 gives the full variable domain: DAMVIQNPRYQVTQFGKPVTLSCSQTLNHNVMYWYQQKSSQAPKLLFHYYDKDFNNEADTPDNFQSRRPNTSFCFLDIRSPGLGDTAMYLCATSSRAWSEQYFGPGTRLTVT.

This clone occurred once. The rearrangement links TRBV5-1 to TRBJ1-3; D is uncertain. Germline CDR1 is SGHRS and CDR2 is YFSETQ. Trimming took 1 base from V and 4 from J, leaving 12 bases between them. CDR3 length: 15 residues. CDR3 sequence: CASSLRWGDGNTIYF. CDR3 DNA: TGCGCCAGCAGCTTGCGTTGGGGAGACGGAAACACCATATATTTT.

The rearrangement joins TRBV7-3 to TRBJ2-1, with TRBD2 identical over 8 bases. CDR1 and CDR2 from the germline V gene are SGHTA and FQGTGA. This CDR3 has 15 residues. J lost 7 bases, V lost 1 base, and 6 bases had no gene match. This chain's CDR3 is CASSLKAGVVNEQFF. CDR3 DNA: TGTGCCAGCAGCTTAAAAGCGGGAGTTGTTAATGAGCAGTTCTTC.

The gene calls are TRBV11-2 and TRBJ2-1; 12 bases map to TRBD2. Germline loops: CDR1 SGHAT, CDR2 FQNNGV. The CDR3 runs 15 residues. Trimming took 3 bases from V and 7 from J; bases not matched to a gene: 4. The CDR3 DNA reads TGTGCCAGCAGCTTCACTAGCGGGAGGACTAATGAGCAGTTCTTC. Translating gives CASSFTSGRTNEQFF.

The V call is TRBV5-6, the J call TRBJ2-1; 9 nucleotides match TRBD2. The CDR3 is 17 amino acids. Trimming at V came to 0 bases and at J to 0 bases, leaving 4 bases not matched to a gene. CDR1 and CDR2 from the germline V gene are SGHDT and YYEEEE. Written as DNA, the CDR3 is TGTGCCAGCAGCTTGGATGGTAGCGGGAGCTCCTACAATGAGCAGTTCTTC. This sequence encodes CASSLDGSGSSYNEQFF.

V is TRBV7-9 and J is TRBJ2-7; 14 positions agree with TRBD2. Looked up from germline, CDR1 is SEHNR and CDR2 is FQNEAQ (reference sequence). Losses at the gene ends were 7 bases for V and 7 bases for J; bases not matched to a gene: 6. The CDR3 extends over 14 amino acids. CDR3 region: CASTGTSGSYEQYF. DNA of the CDR3: TGTGCCAGCACCGGGACTAGCGGGAGTTATGAGCAGTACTTC. Full variable domain (outside the CDR3, taken from reference TRBV7-9 and TRBJ2-7): DTGVSQNPRHKITKRGQNVTFRCDPISEHNRLYWYRQTLGQGPEFLTYFQNEAQLEKSRLLSDRFSAERPKGSFSTLEIQRTEQGDSAMYLCASTGTSGSYEQYFGPGTRLTVT.

CDR3 loop: CASSLTSGTYNEQFF. The CDR3 DNA reads TGTGCCAGCAGTCTTACTAGCGGGACCTACAATGAGCAGTTCTTC. The rearrangement uses TRBV7-2 and TRBJ2-1; 10 bases are a match to TRBD2. The V and J ends lost 6 bases and 2 bases, in that order; junction bases with no gene match: 4. The germline V gene has CDR1 SGHTA and CDR2 FQGNSA. The length of the CDR3 is 15 residues.

The rearrangement joins TRBV5-1 to TRBJ2-5; 8 bases are a match to TRBD1. V was pared by 0 bases and J by 4 bases, with 8 bases of the junction left unmatched. The length of the CDR3 is 16 residues. Germline V gene data show CDR1 as SGHRS and CDR2 as YFSETQ. The CDR3 loop is CASSLAGDRGVETQYF. The CDR3 DNA sequence: TGCGCCAGCAGCTTGGCCGGTGACAGGGGAGTAGAGACCCAGTACTTC.

V and J are TRBV7-9 and TRBJ2-3; 9 bases map to TRBD2. The CDR3 consists of 15 residues. V lost 5 bases and J lost 0; bases outside the gene matches: 3. The germline gives CDR1 SEHNR, CDR2 FQNEAQ (reference sequence). CDR3 nucleotide sequence: TGTGCCAGCAGCCGGACTAGCGCTAGCACAGATACGCAGTATTTT. Translation: CASSRTSASTDTQYF.

The chain uses TRBV11-2 and TRBJ2-2; D is ambiguous. CDR3 size: 13 residues. Germline V gives CDR1 SGHAT, CDR2 FQNNGV. V gave up 5 bases and J gave up 6 bases, with 10 bases separating them. The CDR3 bases are TGTGCCAGCAGCCCCCGGGTGGCCGGGGAGCTGTTTTTT. It yields the protein CASSPRVAGELFF.

This clone came up once. The V and J genes are TRBV5-1 and TRBJ2-1; 9 positions agree with TRBD2. Germline assignment: CDR1 SGHRS and CDR2 YFSETQ. V lost 0 bases to trimming and J lost 9 bases; unmatched junction nucleotides: 10. The CDR3 is 16 amino acids. For the CDR3, the DNA is TGCGCCAGCAGCTTGGGTCTAGCGGGACTACGTACTGAGCAGTTCTTC. It is translated as CASSLGLAGLRTEQFF. Full variable domain (remainder filled in from reference TRBV5-1 and TRBJ2-1): KAGVTQTPRYLIKTRGQQVTLSCSPISGHRSVSWYQQTPGQGLQFLFEYFSETQRNKGNFPGRFSGRQFSNSRSEMNVSTLELGDSALYLCASSLGLAGLRTEQFFGPGTRLTVL.

V is TRBV7-6 and J is TRBJ2-1, with 9 bases lining up with TRBD1. CDR3 size: 17 residues. The V gene end was trimmed by 7 bases and the J gene end by 7 bases; junction bases not matched to a gene: 17. Germline V lookup: CDR1 SGHVS, CDR2 FNYEAQ. CDR3 nucleotides: TGTGCCAGCACCACGGGGACCGGGACAGGGTCTATAAATGAGCAGTTCTTC. This translates into CASTTGTGTGSINEQFF.

V and J are TRBV12-5 and TRBJ2-1; 13 bases agree with TRBD2. Per the germline V gene, CDR1 is LGHNT and CDR2 is FRNRAP. V lost 4 bases to trimming and J lost 9 bases; unmatched junction nucleotides: 3. This CDR3 contains 14 residues. In DNA form, the CDR3 reads TGTGCTAGTGGTTCAGGGACTAGCGGGACTGAGCAGTTCTTC. It codes for CASGSGTSGTEQFF. Full variable domain (rest looked up from reference TRBV12-5 and TRBJ2-1): DARVTQTPRHKVTEMGQEVTMRCQPILGHNTVFWYRQTMMQGLELLAYFRNRAPLDDSGMPKDRFSAEMPDATLATLKIQPSEPRDSAVYFCASGSGTSGTEQFFGPGTRLTVL.

The chain has TRBV19 and TRBJ2-6, with D unclear. The V end was cut by 4 bases, the J end by 2 bases, with 9 bases between. The CDR3 contains 15 residues. CDR1 is LNHDA and CDR2 is SQIVND in the germline V gene (reference sequence). Here the CDR3 reads CASSKSPAGANVLTF. The DNA of the CDR3 is TGTGCCAGTAGTAAGTCCCCGGCTGGGGCCAACGTCCTGACTTTC.

The gene calls are TRBV7-9 and TRBJ1-6, with a possible D match to TRBD1 (6 bases). Between the trimmed V and J ends, which lost 7 bases and 7 bases, there was a span of 8 bases. There are 12 residues in the CDR3. The germline V gene encodes CDR1 SEHNR and CDR2 FQNEAQ (reference sequence). The CDR3 DNA is TGTGCCAGCAACAGGGAGAATTCACCCCTCCACTTT. It translates to CASNRENSPLHF.

J is TRBJ2-3 and V is TRBV4-2, with TRBD2 as a possible D gene (5 bases). Germline V lookup: CDR1 LGHNA, CDR2 YNFKEQ. The V end lost 5 bases, the J end lost 4 bases, and 22 bases lay between the germline ends. This CDR3 spans 17 amino acids. CDR3 DNA sequence: TGTGCCAGCAGCTTCATGCTGGTCGGGATCGGGGCAGATACGCAGTATTTT. It encodes CASSFMLVGIGADTQYF.

The genes are TRBV5-1 and TRBJ2-3; 10 positions agree with TRBD2. The V and J ends lost 5 bases and 1 base, in that order; junction bases with no gene match: 4. The CDR3 runs to 15 residues. Germline V gene sequence: CDR1 SGHRS, CDR2 YFSETQ. This CDR3 is CASRFGTSGTDTQYF. DNA of the CDR3: TGCGCCAGCAGGTTCGGGACTAGCGGCACAGATACGCAGTATTTT.

The chain combines TRBV2 with TRBJ1-3; TRBD1 might be the D (5 bases). The CDR3 consists of 16 residues. The V gene lost 6 bases and the J gene lost 0 bases, with 15 bases spanning the gap. Germline V gene data show CDR1 as SNHLY and CDR2 as FYNNEI. CDR3 protein: CASRNPTAGSGNTIYF. The CDR3 DNA reads TGTGCCAGCAGGAACCCGACAGCCGGCTCTGGAAACACCATATATTTT.

The J gene is TRBJ2-5, the V gene TRBV25-1; 8 positions match TRBD2. The germline V gene has CDR1 MGHDK and CDR2 SYGVNS. Trimming removed 11 bases from V and 5 bases from J; junction bases left unmatched: 4. This CDR3 spans 11 amino acids. The CDR3 protein is CAYGRGETQYF. The CDR3 DNA is TGTGCCTACGGGAGGGGGGAGACCCAGTACTTC.

This clone is a singleton in its sample. V usage is TRBV18 and J usage is TRBJ1-5; no clear D gene. In germline, CDR1 is KGHSH, CDR2 LQKENI. This CDR3 has 15 residues. Trimming removed 3 bases at V and 5 bases at J, with 14 bases between. CDR3 sequence: CASSPLRLADQPQHF. CDR3 nucleotides: TGTGCCAGCTCACCCCTAAGACTTGCGGATCAGCCCCAGCATTTT.

This chain joins TRBV11-1 and TRBJ2-7, with TRBD2 identical over 10 bases. CDR1 and CDR2 (germline): SGHAT, FQDESV (reference sequence). The CDR3 covers 16 residues. V shed 1 base, J shed 2 bases, and the junction held 5 bases outside the gene matches. CDR3 coding DNA: TGTGCCAGCAGCTTAGGGTGGGGACTAGCGCCCTACGAGCAGTACTTC. Its protein is CASSLGWGLAPYEQYF. Full variable domain (missing parts from reference TRBV11-1 and TRBJ2-7): EAEVAQSPRYKITEKSQAVAFWCDPISGHATLYWYRQILGQGPELLVQFQDESVVDDSQLPKDRFSAERLKGVDSTLKIQPAELGDSAMYLCASSLGWGLAPYEQYFGPGTRLTVT.

V is TRBV6-4 and J is TRBJ2-5, with 11 nucleotides matching TRBD2. Germline lookup yields CDR1 MRHNA and CDR2 SNTAGT. J was trimmed by 5 bases and V by 7 bases; bases with no gene match: 12. The CDR3 runs 16 residues. In nucleotides, the CDR3 is TGTGCCAGCACCCTTAGCGGGAGGGCCGGCTGGGAGACCCAGTACTTC. It specifies CASTLSGRAGWETQYF.

The chain employs TRBV5-1 and TRBJ2-7; 8 nucleotides match TRBD2. The germline CDR1 and CDR2 sequences are SGHRS and YFSETQ. The ends lost 4 bases at V and 0 bases at J; junction bases unmatched: 6. CDR3 length: 15 amino acids. As DNA, the CDR3 is TGCGCCAGCAGCAGTACCGGGACTAGCTCCTACGAGCAGTACTTC. Translated: CASSSTGTSSYEQYF.